This T cell receptor beta chain was captured in a study of blood T cell repertoires in COVID-19. About the research overall: From T cells, B-cell-depleted T cells, or PBMCs came the material, which was cDNA or gDNA.

This clone has more than one count but fewer than ten. In germline, CDR1 is SGHVS, CDR2 FQNEAQ. After removal of 5 bases from V and 0 bases from J, the junction contained 10 bases not matched to a gene. CDR3 length equals 17 residues. In assigning cohorts, the study relied on participant-reported clinical history. Before being deemed recovered, Cohort 3 donors had two negative PCRs, clearance, or symptom resolution. Libraries were prepared by immunoSEQ multiplex PCR; TCRdb keeps only in-frame clonotypes and omits some of them. The sample includes some 50,000 clones, roughly 86% of them seen just once.

This chain links TRBV7-8 with TRBJ1-5, with 7 bases that match TRBD1. The source is a woman in her forties or fifties who had recovered from COVID-19. Material: PBMCs or T cells enriched from blood (not recorded which). CDR3: CASSPFGTAYSNQPQHF. The CDR3 DNA is TGTGCCAGCAGCCCCTTTGGGACAGCTTATAGCAATCAGCCCCAGCATTTT.